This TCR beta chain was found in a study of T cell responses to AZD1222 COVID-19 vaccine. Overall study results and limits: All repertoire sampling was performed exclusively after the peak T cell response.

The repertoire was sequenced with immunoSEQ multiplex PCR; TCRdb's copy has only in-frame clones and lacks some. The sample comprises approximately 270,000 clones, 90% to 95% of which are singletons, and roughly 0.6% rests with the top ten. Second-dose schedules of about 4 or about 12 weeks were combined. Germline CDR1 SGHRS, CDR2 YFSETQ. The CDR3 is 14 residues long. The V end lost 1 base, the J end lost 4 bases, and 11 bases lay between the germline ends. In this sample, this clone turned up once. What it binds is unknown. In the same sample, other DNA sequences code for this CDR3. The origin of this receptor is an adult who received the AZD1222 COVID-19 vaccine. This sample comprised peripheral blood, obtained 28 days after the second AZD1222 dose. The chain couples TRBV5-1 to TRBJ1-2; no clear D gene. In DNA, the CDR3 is TGCGCCAGCAGCTTGACGGCCGGAGCCTATGGCTACACCTTC. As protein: CASSLTAGAYGYTF.